The following is a T cell receptor (beta chain) sequence with its context. This receptor's antigen is unknown. No base-level quality is on record; no much larger clone is a single base apart. Sample time point, as interpreted from the label and publication: after anti-PD-1 therapy. The tumor biopsies were site-matched, meaning the biopsies were taken from the same primary tumor before and after PD-1 blockade. For bulk TCRbeta sequencing, genomic DNA was extracted from tumor biopsies or peripheral blood, and input amounts ranged from roughly 550 ng to 6,004 ng. Leftover biopsy material went through bulk TCRbeta sequencing, with the goal of boosting sensitivity for rare clonotypes relative to single-cell TCR sequencing. Every patient had histologically proven advanced or metastatic basal or squamous cell carcinoma and was a poor candidate for surgical resection. Of the 11 patients in the basal cell carcinoma cohort, several underwent bulk tumor TCR sequencing. Fresh biopsies were taken from the primary tumor site, and part of the biopsy material was kept in RNAlater for exome and bulk TCR sequencing.

The CDR3, from cysteine to phenylalanine, totals 12 residues. Just CDR3 DNA is preserved here, 36 bases in frame from base 1. The germline V gene (reference sequence) specifies GTSNPN as CDR1 and SVGIG as CDR2. Deletion took 7 bases off V and 4 bases off J, with a span of 12 bases between the germline ends. This entry belongs to a study of T cells in tumors after PD-1 blockade (dated by TCRdb to between 2018 and 2021). Regarding the study in general: Exclusion criteria were prior checkpoint blockade, use of systemic immunosuppressants, or recent radiotherapy or other anti-cancer therapy within 4 weeks. RECIST version 1.1 was used to evaluate clinical response. The study performed paired single-cell RNA and TCR sequencing on site-matched tumors from BCC or SCC patients before and after anti-PD-1 therapy. On average, tumor samples yielded 25,000 to 30,000 TCR templates (range about 550-100,000) and fewer than 6,500 unique clonotypes, roughly 19-fold deeper than single-cell TCR sequencing. Patients were treated with either pembrolizumab 200 mg every 3 weeks or cemiplimab 350 mg every 2 weeks. Ongoing daily vismodegib 150 mg was also given to a subset of patients during anti-PD-1 treatment.

The immunoSEQ platform was used to carry out deep TCRbeta sequencing. The original methods were these. Only productive rearrangements were exported from the immunoSEQ Analyzer for downstream analysis. A two-sided binomial test with a Bonferroni-corrected P below 0.01 was used to call clones that significantly expanded or contracted between timepoints. Bulk TCRbeta clonotypes were assigned T cell phenotypes by matching to single-cell RNA+TCR-seq clones sharing the same TCRbeta sequence. Using bulk TCR sequencing data, clone enrichment in tumor was calculated by dividing a clone's tumor frequency by the same clone's PBMC frequency. GLIPH was used to group TCRs into specificity groups, clusters of distinct TCRs likely recognizing common antigens via shared CDR3 motifs. Here the immuneACCESS table is served through TCRdb, limited to in-frame sequences with V and J called. Missing clones are a known gap in these copies; in checked studies unresolved V genes cover under half, and the rest lacks a known reason. The V and J calls and clone size come from that table; D and trimming were worked out from the DNA. This sample gives some 7,200 clones in total; 65% to 70% of them show up just once. The ten top clones hold approximately 8.7% of the sample.

Paper-wide results and their limitations: Where the novel T cell clones came from was not determined, and possible sources could include lymphoid organs or rare unexpanded clones inside the tumor or in the tumor periphery. About 39% of TCR clonotypes from the tumor were detected in blood, and certain novel exhausted tumor clones were present in blood collected before treatment, which suggests recruitment from the periphery. Clonal replacement appeared only between pre- and post-treatment samples, not between two pre-treatment samples, arguing against biopsy timing or location artifacts. Exhausted CD8+ clones expanded after therapy were mostly novel clonotypes undetected pre-treatment, suggesting clonal replacement rather than reinvigoration of pre-existing clones.

The sample consisted of tumor tissue, taken after anti-PD-1 treatment. The sequence came from a human donor with basal cell carcinoma. The receptor chain draws on TRBV30 and TRBJ2-3; the D region possibly corresponds to TRBD2 (5 bases align). The sequenced DNA: TGTGCCTCCACTAGAAGCGCAGATACGCAGTATTTT. The translation is CASTRSADTQYF.